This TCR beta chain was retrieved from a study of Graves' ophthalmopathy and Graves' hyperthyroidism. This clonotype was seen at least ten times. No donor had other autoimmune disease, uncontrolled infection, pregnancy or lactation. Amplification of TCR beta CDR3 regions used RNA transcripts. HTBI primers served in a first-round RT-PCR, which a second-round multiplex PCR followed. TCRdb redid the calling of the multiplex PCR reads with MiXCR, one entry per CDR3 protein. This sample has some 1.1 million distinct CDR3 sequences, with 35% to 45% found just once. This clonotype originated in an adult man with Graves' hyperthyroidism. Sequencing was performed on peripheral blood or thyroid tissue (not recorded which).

CDR3 nucleotide sequence: TGCGCCAGCAGCCAAGGACAAATGAACTATGGCTACACCTTC. The encoded protein is CASSQGQMNYGYTF. V is TRBV4-3 and J is TRBJ1-2, with unresolved D. Germline V gives CDR1 LGHNA, CDR2 YSLEER. This CDR3 is built from 14 residues. The germline V and J ends were trimmed by 1 base and 2 bases, with 8 bases remaining between them.